The 22 T cell receptor beta chains below come from one sample, sequenced in a study of control samples from healthy donors and cancer patients. Assay used: immunoSEQ multiplex PCR; TCRdb lists only in-frame clones, some missing. The table includes around 180,000 clones, around 90% detected once. Sequences were obtained from blood. Receptors originate from a woman under 40 in good health.

The chain couples TRBV4-1 to TRBJ2-7, with 10 bases identical to TRBD2. Trimming at V came to 0 bases and at J to 4 bases, leaving 3 bases not matched to a gene. Per the germline V gene, CDR1 is MGHRA and CDR2 is YSYEKL. This CDR3 spans 15 amino acids. The CDR3 DNA reads as TGCGCCAGCAGCCAAGAACTAGCGGGAATTTACGAGCAGTACTTC. This gives the protein CASSQELAGIYEQYF.

The chain is built from TRBV9 and TRBJ2-2, with 8 bases identical to TRBD1. Germline V CDR1 and CDR2: SGDLS, YYNGEE. V dropped 2 bases and J dropped 4; count of bases not matched to a gene: 1. The CDR3 is 14 residues long. The CDR3 DNA follows: TGTGCCAGCAGCGTGACAGGGGCCACCGGGGAGCTGTTTTTT. Its protein is CASSVTGATGELFF.

The gene calls are TRBV4-1 and TRBJ2-7, with a weak D call TRBD2 (6 bases). This CDR3 has 15 amino acids. V was cut by 2 bases and J by 2 bases, with 13 bases left in between. Germline CDR1 reads MGHRA; CDR2 reads YSYEKL. CDR3 in DNA: TGCGCCAGCAGCCAATACACCGGGGGAGCCTACGAGCAGTACTTC. Translating it yields CASSQYTGGAYEQYF.

V gene TRBV27 combines with J gene TRBJ1-5, with D perhaps matching TRBD1 (6 bases). The CDR3 contains 16 residues. Per germline, CDR1 MNHEY and CDR2 SMNVEV (reference sequence). Trimming removed 4 bases from V and 0 bases from J, with 13 bases in between. The CDR3 coding sequence is TGTGCCAGCAGTTCTACAGGGACCTATAGCAATCAGCCCCAGCATTTT. This gives the protein CASSSTGTYSNQPQHF.

V and J are TRBV5-1 and TRBJ2-1; D gene unclear. The CDR3 consists of 14 residues. Trimming took off 2 bases at V and 1 base at J, with 7 bases between the two ends. CDR1 is SGHRS and CDR2 is YFSETQ in the germline V gene. This CDR3 is CASSFLVSYNEQFF. The CDR3 DNA reads as TGCGCCAGCAGCTTTTTAGTTTCCTACAATGAGCAGTTCTTC.

This rearrangement joins TRBV25-1 to TRBJ2-2; 8 nucleotides match TRBD1. V dropped 6 bases and J dropped 0; count of bases not matched to a gene: 9. Germline CDR1 and CDR2: MGHDK and SYGVNS. The CDR3 spans 17 residues. CDR3 sequence reads: CASSASTGGSNTGELFF. The DNA of the CDR3 is TGTGCCAGCAGCGCTTCCACAGGGGGGTCGAACACCGGGGAGCTGTTTTTT.

This chain uses TRBV7-9 with TRBJ1-1, with D possibly TRBD1 on 5 matching bases. V lost 5 bases and J lost 0, with 16 bases in between. The CDR3 runs to 16 residues. The germline V gene encodes CDR1 SEHNR and CDR2 FQNEAQ (reference sequence). The CDR3 DNA sequence: TGTGCCAGCAGCAGCGGGGTCCAGGGTCTGAACACTGAAGCTTTCTTT. Translation: CASSSGVQGLNTEAFF.

This clone was recorded once. The chain uses TRBV6-6 and TRBJ2-5; D possibly corresponds to TRBD2 (6 bases). Trimming took 4 bases from V and 5 from J, leaving 14 bases between them. This CDR3 contains 14 residues. Germline loops: CDR1 MNHNY, CDR2 SVGAGI (reference sequence). This CDR3 reads CASSWTGTQETQYF. The CDR3 coding sequence is TGTGCCAGCAGTTGGACCGGGACTCAGGAGACCCAGTACTTC.

The rearrangement joins TRBV20-1 to TRBJ2-1; 7 positions agree with TRBD2. Germline V gene sequence: CDR1 DFQATT, CDR2 SNEGSKA (reference sequence). The J segment lost 4 bases and the V segment lost 3 bases, leaving 6 bases of the junction unmatched. The CDR3 is made up of 14 amino acids. This CDR3 reads CSASRASGYNEQFF. CDR3 sequence (DNA): TGCAGTGCTAGTAGGGCTAGCGGATACAATGAGCAGTTCTTC.

This clone was detected once. The chain recombines TRBV6-6 with TRBJ1-2; D is ambiguous. Germline CDR1 is MNHNY and CDR2 is SVGAGI (reference sequence). CDR3 length: 12 residues. Trimming removed 6 bases from V and 4 bases from J, with 9 bases in between. CDR3 amino acids: CASSPRSYGYTF. The CDR3 region has the DNA TGTGCCAGCAGCCCCCGATCCTATGGCTACACCTTC.

This chain links TRBV27 with TRBJ2-5; D is uncertain. The CDR3 covers 11 residues. Trimming left V 6 bases short and J 3 bases short, with 5 bases between. Germline CDR1 MNHEY, CDR2 SMNVEV (reference sequence). The CDR3 is CASRHEETQYF. The CDR3 bases are TGTGCCAGCAGACATGAAGAGACCCAGTACTTC.

This clone was picked up a small number of times. The chain uses TRBV12-3 or TRBV12-4 and TRBJ1-2; D ambiguous. This CDR3 spans 11 amino acids. Trimming cost V 3 bases and J 10 bases, with 9 bases left between them. Here the CDR3 reads CASSFRQAYTF. The CDR3, as DNA: TGTGCCAGCAGTTTCCGGCAAGCCTACACCTTC.

The rearrangement joins TRBV19 to TRBJ2-7; D perhaps matches TRBD2 (6 bases). The CDR3 totals 13 residues. The ends were cut back, 7 bases at V and 3 bases at J, with 13 bases in the middle. Germline V gene data show CDR1 as LNHDA and CDR2 as SQIVND (reference sequence). The CDR3 DNA is TGTGCCAGTAATGTGGGAGCGGGCTACGAGCAGTACTTC. Translating it yields CASNVGAGYEQYF.

This chain links TRBV9 with TRBJ1-1; no clear D gene. V was clipped by 0 bases and J by 8 bases, with 11 bases between them. In germline, CDR1 is SGDLS, CDR2 YYNGEE. The CDR3 spans 13 residues. CDR3 region: CASSVGGQAEAFF. CDR3 DNA sequence: TGTGCCAGCAGCGTAGGAGGGCAGGCCGAAGCTTTCTTT. Full variable domain (rest looked up from reference TRBV9 and TRBJ1-1): DSGVTQTPKHLITATGQRVTLRCSPRSGDLSVYWYQQSLDQGLQFLIQYYNGEERAKGNILERFSAQQFPDLHSELNLSSLELGDSALYFCASSVGGQAEAFFGQGTRLTVV.

In nucleotides, the CDR3 is TGTGCCAGCAGATATGTCAGGGACACTGAAGCTTTCTTT. It translates to CASRYVRDTEAFF. The V gene is TRBV2, the J gene TRBJ1-1; a weak D match, TRBD1 (5 bases). Germline V gene sequence: CDR1 SNHLY, CDR2 FYNNEI. V was shortened by 6 bases and J by 3 bases, with 11 bases between the two germline ends. The CDR3 length is 13 residues.

This clone was recorded only once. V is TRBV7-9 and J is TRBJ2-7, with D uncertain. V lost 5 bases and J lost 6, with 11 bases in between. The CDR3 totals 12 residues. The V gene's germline CDR1 is SEHNR and CDR2 FQNEAQ (reference sequence). The CDR3: CASSPQSPEQYF. Here the CDR3 DNA reads TGTGCCAGCAGCCCCCAATCTCCCGAGCAGTACTTC.

CDR3: CAISDSGANVLTF. The CDR3 DNA reads as TGTGCCATCAGTGACTCTGGGGCCAACGTCCTGACTTTC. The chain recombines TRBV10-3 with TRBJ2-6; D not resolved. Trimming took off 3 bases at V and 0 bases at J, with 0 bases between the two ends. The CDR3 sequence is 13 residues long. CDR1 is ENHRY and CDR2 is SYGVKD in the germline V gene.

This clone was recorded a few times. This chain connects TRBV4-2 to TRBJ2-3; TRBD1 matches 11 bases. V shed 4 bases, J shed 3 bases, and the junction held 3 bases outside the gene matches. The CDR3 totals 15 residues. Germline CDR1 LGHNA, CDR2 YNFKEQ. The CDR3 region is CASSLGQGATDTQYF. The CDR3 DNA reads as TGTGCCAGCAGCCTCGGACAGGGGGCAACAGATACGCAGTATTTT.

The rearrangement uses TRBV30 and TRBJ2-3; the D is unclear. CDR1 and CDR2 from the germline V gene are GTSNPN and SVGIG (reference sequence). V shed 6 bases and J shed 2 bases, with 9 bases lying between them. This CDR3 comprises 12 residues. The CDR3 DNA reads TGTGCCTGTGAAGACTTCACAGATACGCAGTATTTT. Translating gives CACEDFTDTQYF.

In its sample, this clone was seen a few times. The V gene is TRBV7-8, the J gene TRBJ1-5; 7 nucleotides match TRBD1. CDR3 length equals 14 residues. V lost 3 bases and J lost 5; bases outside the gene matches: 4. Germline V gene lookup returns CDR1 SGHVS and CDR2 FQNEAQ. The CDR3 region has the DNA TGTGCCAGCAGCTTCGACAGGGAGCATCAGCCCCAGCATTTT. The encoded protein is CASSFDREHQPQHF.

This chain uses TRBV11-1 with TRBJ1-1; D perhaps matches TRBD1 (6 bases). Trimming shortened V by 0 bases and J by 1 base, and 12 bases separated the two germline ends. From germline, CDR1 is SGHAT and CDR2 FQDESV (reference sequence). CDR3 length: 16 amino acids. CDR3 loop: CASSLARGVRNTEAFF. CDR3 DNA sequence: TGTGCCAGCAGCTTAGCAAGGGGGGTCAGGAACACTGAAGCTTTCTTT. The full variable domain, completed using reference TRBV11-1 and TRBJ1-1, is EAEVAQSPRYKITEKSQAVAFWCDPISGHATLYWYRQILGQGPELLVQFQDESVVDDSQLPKDRFSAERLKGVDSTLKIQPAELGDSAMYLCASSLARGVRNTEAFFGQGTRLTVV.

The genes are TRBV7-9 and TRBJ2-1; the D gene is possibly TRBD1 (7 bases). The CDR3 is 15 amino acids. V shed 4 bases and J shed 8 bases, with 18 bases lying between them. Germline V lookup: CDR1 SEHNR, CDR2 FQNEAQ (reference sequence). CDR3 DNA sequence: TGTGCCAGCAGCTCCCAGGGGGGCGGAACCGATGAGCAGTTCTTC. Residues: CASSSQGGGTDEQFF. Based on the CDR3 plus reference TRBV7-9 and TRBJ2-1, the full variable domain is DTGVSQNPRHKITKRGQNVTFRCDPISEHNRLYWYRQTLGQGPEFLTYFQNEAQLEKSRLLSDRFSAERPKGSFSTLEIQRTEQGDSAMYLCASSSQGGGTDEQFFGPGTRLTVL.